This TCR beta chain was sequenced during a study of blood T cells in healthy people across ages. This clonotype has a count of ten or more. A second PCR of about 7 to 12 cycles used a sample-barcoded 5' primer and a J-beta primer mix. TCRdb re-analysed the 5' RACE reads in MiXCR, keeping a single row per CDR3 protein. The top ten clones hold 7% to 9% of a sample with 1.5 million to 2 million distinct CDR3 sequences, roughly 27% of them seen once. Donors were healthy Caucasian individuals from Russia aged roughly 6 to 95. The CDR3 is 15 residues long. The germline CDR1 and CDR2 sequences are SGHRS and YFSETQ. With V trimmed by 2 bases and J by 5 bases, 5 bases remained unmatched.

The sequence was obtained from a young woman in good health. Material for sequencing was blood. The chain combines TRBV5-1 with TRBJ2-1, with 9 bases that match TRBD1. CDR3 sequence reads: CASSFGGQGNNEQFF. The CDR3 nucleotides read TGCGCCAGCAGCTTTGGGGGACAGGGTAACAATGAGCAGTTCTTC.